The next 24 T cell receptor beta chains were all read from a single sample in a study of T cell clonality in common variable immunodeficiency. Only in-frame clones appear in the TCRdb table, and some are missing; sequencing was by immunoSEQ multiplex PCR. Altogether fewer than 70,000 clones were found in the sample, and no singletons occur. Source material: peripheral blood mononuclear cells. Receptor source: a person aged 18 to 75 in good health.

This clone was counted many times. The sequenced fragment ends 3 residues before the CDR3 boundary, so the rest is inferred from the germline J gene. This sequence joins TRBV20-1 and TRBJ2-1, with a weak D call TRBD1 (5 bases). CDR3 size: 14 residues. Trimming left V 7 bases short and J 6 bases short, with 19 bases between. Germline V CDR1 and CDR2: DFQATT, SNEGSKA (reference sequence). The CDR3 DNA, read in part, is TGCAGTGTTTCTAGGGGCTCAGTCGGCAATGAG. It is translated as CSVSRGSVGNE. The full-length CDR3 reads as CSVSRGSVGNEQFF.

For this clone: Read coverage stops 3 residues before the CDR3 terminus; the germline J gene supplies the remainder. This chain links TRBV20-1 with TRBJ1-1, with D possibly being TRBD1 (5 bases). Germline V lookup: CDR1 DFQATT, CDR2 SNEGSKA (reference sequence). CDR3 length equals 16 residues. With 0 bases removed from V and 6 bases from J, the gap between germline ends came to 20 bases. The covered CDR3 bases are TGCAGTGCTAGAGATATTCGACAGCCAACGGTGGCTGAA. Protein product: CSARDIRQPTVAE. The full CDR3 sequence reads CSARDIRQPTVAEAFF.

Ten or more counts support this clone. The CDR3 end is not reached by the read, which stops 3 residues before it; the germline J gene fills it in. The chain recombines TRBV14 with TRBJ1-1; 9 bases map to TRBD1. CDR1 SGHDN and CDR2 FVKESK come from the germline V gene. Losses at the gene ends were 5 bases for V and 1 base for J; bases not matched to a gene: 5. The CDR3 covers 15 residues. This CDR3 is CASSDPGQGNTEAFF. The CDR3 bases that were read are TGTGCCAGCAGCGATCCGGGACAGGGGAACACTGAA.

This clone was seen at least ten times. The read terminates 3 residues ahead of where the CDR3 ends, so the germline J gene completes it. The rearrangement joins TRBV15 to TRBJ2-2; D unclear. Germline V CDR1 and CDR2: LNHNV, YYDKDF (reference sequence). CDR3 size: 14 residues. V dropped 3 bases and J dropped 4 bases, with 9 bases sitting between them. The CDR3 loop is CATSSRTATGELFF. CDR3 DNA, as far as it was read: TGTGCCACCAGCAGCAGAACAGCCACCGGGGAG.

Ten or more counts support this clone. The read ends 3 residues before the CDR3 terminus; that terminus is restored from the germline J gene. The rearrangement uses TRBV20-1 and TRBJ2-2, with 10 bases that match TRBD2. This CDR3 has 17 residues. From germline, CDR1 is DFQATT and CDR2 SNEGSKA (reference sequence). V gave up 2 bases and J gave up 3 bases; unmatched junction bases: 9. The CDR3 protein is CSARPSGSRGHTGELFF. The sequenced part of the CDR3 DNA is TGCAGTGCTAGACCTAGCGGGAGTAGGGGCCACACCGGGGAG.

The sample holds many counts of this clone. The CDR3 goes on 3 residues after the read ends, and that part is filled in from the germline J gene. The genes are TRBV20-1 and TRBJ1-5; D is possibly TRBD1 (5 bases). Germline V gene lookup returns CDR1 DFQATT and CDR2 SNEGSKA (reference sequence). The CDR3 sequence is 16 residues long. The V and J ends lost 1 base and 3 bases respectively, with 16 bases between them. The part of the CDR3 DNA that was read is TGCAGTGCTAGAGGGGTTATCGGGGGATCCAATCAGCCC. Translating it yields CSARGVIGGSNQP. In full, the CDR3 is CSARGVIGGSNQPQHF.

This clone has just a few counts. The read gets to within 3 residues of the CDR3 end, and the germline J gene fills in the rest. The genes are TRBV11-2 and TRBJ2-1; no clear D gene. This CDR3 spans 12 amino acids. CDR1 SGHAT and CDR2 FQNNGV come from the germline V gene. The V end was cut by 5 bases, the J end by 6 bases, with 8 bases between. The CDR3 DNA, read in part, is TGTGCCAGCAGCGCCTACGGCAATGAG. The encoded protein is CASSAYGNE. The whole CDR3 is CASSAYGNEQFF.

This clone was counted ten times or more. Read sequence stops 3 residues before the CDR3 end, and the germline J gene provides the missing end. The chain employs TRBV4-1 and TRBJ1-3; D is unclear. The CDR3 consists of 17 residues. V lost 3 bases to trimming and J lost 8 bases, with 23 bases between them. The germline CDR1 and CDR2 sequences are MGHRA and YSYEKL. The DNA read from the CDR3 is TGCGCCAGCAGCCATCCATTCAGGAACCTAAGTCTGGACACC. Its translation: CASSHPFRNLSLDT. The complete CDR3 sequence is CASSHPFRNLSLDTIYF.

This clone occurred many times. CDR3 bases read: TGCAGTGCTAGAGATCCCCAGGGTGCCTACAATGAG. It specifies CSARDPQGAYNE. The full CDR3 protein reads CSARDPQGAYNEQFF. The chain links TRBV20-1 to TRBJ2-1; D possibly corresponds to TRBD1 (5 bases). The CDR3 end is not reached by the read, which stops 3 residues before it; the germline J gene fills it in. Trimming removed 0 bases from V and 2 bases from J, with 11 bases in between. Germline CDR1 is DFQATT and CDR2 is SNEGSKA (reference sequence). The CDR3 is made up of 15 amino acids.

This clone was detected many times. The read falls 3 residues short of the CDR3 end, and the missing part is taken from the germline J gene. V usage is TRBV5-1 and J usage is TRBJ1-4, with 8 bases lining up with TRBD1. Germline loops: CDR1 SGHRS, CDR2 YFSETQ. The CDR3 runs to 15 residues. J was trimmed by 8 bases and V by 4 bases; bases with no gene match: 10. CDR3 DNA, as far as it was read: TGCGCCAGCAGCCCTCCAGGGGGCGGACGGGAAAAA. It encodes CASSPPGGGREK. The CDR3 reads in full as CASSPPGGGREKLFF.

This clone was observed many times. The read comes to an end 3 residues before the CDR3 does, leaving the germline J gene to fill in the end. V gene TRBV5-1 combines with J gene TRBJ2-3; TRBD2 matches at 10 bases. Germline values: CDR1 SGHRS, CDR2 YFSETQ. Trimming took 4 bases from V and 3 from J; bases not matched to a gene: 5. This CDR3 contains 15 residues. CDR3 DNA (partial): TGCGCCAGCAGCCCCGGGACTAGCGTAACAGATACG. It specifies CASSPGTSVTDT. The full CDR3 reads CASSPGTSVTDTQYF. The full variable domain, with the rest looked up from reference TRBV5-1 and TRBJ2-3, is KAGVTQTPRYLIKTRGQQVTLSCSPISGHRSVSWYQQTPGQGLQFLFEYFSETQRNKGNFPGRFSGRQFSNSRSEMNVSTLELGDSALYLCASSPGTSVTDTQYFGPGTRLTVL.

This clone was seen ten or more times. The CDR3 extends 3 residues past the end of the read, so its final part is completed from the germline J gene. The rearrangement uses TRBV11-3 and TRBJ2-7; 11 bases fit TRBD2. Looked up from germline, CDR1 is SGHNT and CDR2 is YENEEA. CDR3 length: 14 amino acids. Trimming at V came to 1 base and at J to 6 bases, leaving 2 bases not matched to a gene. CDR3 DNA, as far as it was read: TGTGCCAGCAGCTTAGGGCTAGCGGGAGGCGAG. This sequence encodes CASSLGLAGGE. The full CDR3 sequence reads CASSLGLAGGEQYF.

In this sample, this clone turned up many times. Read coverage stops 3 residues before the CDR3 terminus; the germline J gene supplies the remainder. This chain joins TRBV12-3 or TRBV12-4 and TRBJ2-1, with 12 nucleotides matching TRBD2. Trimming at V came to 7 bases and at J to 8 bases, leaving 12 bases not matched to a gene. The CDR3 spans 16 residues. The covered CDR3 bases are TGTGCCAGCACTAAGACTAGCGGGAGTGTCCTTCATGAG. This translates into CASTKTSGSVLHE. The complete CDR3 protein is CASTKTSGSVLHEQFF.

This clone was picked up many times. The sequenced CDR3 bases are TGTGCCACCAGCAGAGATGTGGACTCGGGGGCCAACGTC. Its translation is CATSRDVDSGANV. The entire CDR3 reads CATSRDVDSGANVLTF. The chain couples TRBV15 to TRBJ2-6; D is possibly TRBD2 (5 bases). From the germline J gene comes the end of the CDR3, since the read stops 3 residues before it. The CDR3 loop spans 16 amino acids. In germline, CDR1 is LNHNV, CDR2 YYDKDF (reference sequence). The V end lost 0 bases, the J end lost 4 bases, and 10 bases lay between the germline ends.

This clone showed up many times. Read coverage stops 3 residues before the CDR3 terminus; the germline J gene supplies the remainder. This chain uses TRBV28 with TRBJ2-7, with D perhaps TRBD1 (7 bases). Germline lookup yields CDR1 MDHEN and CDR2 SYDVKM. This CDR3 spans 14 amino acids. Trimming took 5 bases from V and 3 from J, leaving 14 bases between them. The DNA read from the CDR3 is TGTGCCAGCAGTAAGATTCAGGGGGGCTACGAG. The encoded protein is CASSKIQGGYE. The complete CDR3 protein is CASSKIQGGYEQYF. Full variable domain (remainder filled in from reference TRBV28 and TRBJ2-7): DVKVTQSSRYLVKRTGEKVFLECVQDMDHENMFWYRQDPGLGLRLIYFSYDVKMKEKGDIPEGYSVSREKKERFSLILESASTNQTSMYLCASSKIQGGYEQYFGPGTRLTVT.

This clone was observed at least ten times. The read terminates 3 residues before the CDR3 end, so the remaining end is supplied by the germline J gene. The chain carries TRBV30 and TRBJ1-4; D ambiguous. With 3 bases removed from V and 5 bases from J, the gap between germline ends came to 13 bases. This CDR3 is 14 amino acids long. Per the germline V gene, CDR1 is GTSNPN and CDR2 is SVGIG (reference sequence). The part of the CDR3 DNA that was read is TGTGCCTGGAGCGCCCAGTCCCCCAATGAAAAA. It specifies CAWSAQSPNEK. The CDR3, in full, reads CAWSAQSPNEKLFF.

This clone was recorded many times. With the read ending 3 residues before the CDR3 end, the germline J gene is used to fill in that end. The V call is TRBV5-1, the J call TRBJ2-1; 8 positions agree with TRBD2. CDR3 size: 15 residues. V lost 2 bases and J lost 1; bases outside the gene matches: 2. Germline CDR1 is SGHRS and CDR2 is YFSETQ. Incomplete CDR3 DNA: TGCGCCAGCAGCTTCCTAGCGGGTTCCTACAATGAG. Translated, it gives CASSFLAGSYNE. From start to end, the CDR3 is CASSFLAGSYNEQFF.

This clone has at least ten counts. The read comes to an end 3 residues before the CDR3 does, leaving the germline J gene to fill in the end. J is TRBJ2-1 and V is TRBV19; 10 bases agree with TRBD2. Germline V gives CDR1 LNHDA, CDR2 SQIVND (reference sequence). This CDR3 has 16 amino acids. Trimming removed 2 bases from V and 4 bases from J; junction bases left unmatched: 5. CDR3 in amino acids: CASSITGLASYNEQFF. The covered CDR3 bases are TGTGCCAGTAGTATAACGGGACTAGCGTCTTACAATGAG.

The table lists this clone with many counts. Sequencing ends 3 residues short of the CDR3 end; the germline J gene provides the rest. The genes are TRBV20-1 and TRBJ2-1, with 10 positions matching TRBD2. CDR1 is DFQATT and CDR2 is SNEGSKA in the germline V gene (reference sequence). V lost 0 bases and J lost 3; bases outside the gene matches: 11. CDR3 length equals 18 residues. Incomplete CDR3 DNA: TGCAGTGCTAGAGATAGCGGCACTAGCGGGAAGTTCTACAATGAG. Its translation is CSARDSGTSGKFYNE. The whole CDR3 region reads CSARDSGTSGKFYNEQFF.

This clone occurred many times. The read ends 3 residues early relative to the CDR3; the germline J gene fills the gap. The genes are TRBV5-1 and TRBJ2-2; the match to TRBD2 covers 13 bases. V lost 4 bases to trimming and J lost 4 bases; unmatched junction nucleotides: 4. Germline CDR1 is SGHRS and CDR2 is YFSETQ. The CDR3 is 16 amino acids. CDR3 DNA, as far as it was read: TGCGCCAGCAGCCCGGGACTAGCGGGGAGCACCGGGGAG. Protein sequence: CASSPGLAGSTGE. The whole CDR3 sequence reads CASSPGLAGSTGELFF. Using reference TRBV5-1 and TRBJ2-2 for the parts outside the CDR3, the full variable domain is KAGVTQTPRYLIKTRGQQVTLSCSPISGHRSVSWYQQTPGQGLQFLFEYFSETQRNKGNFPGRFSGRQFSNSRSEMNVSTLELGDSALYLCASSPGLAGSTGELFFGEGSRLTVL.

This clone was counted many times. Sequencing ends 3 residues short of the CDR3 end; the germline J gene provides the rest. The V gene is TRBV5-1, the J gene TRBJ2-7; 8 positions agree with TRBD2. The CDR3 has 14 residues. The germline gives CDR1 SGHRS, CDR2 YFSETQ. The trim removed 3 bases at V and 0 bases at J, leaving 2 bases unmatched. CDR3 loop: CASSSGTSSYEQYF. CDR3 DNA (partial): TGCGCCAGCAGCTCCGGGACTAGCTCCTACGAG. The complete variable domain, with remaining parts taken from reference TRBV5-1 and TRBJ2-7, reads KAGVTQTPRYLIKTRGQQVTLSCSPISGHRSVSWYQQTPGQGLQFLFEYFSETQRNKGNFPGRFSGRQFSNSRSEMNVSTLELGDSALYLCASSSGTSSYEQYFGPGTRLTVT.

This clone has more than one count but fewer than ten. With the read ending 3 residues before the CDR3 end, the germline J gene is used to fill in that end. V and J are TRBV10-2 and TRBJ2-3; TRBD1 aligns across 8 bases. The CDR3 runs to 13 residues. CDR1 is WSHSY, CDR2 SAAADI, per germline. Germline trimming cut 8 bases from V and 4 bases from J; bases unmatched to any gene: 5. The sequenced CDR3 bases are TGCGCCAGCCGGACAGGGAAGGCAGATACG. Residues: CASRTGKADT. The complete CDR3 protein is CASRTGKADTQYF.

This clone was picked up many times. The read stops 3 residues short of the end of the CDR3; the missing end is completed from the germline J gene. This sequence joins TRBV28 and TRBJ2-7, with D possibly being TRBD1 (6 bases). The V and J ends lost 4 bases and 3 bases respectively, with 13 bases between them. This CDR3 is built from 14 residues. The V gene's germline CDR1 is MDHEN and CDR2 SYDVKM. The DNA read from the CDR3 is TGTGCCAGCAGTTCCCCCTACAGGGTCTACGAG. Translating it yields CASSSPYRVYE. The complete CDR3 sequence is CASSSPYRVYEQYF.

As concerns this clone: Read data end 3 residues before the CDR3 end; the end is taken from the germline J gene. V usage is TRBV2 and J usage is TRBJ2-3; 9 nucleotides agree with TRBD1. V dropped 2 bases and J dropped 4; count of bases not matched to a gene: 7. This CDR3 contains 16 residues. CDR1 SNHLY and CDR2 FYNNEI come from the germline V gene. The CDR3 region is CASSERGTGWADTQYF. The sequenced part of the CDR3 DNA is TGTGCCAGCAGTGAACGGGGGACAGGGTGGGCAGATACG.